Below are 10 T cell receptor beta chains sequenced from a single sample in a study of blood T cell repertoires in COVID-19. Method: immunoSEQ multiplex PCR; TCRdb's copy keeps in-frame clones and lacks some. Altogether 110,000 or so clones are present, approximately 80% being singletons, with the ten largest covering about 8.1%. Sample: peripheral blood. These receptors came from a woman in her forties with acute or convalescent COVID-19.

The rearrangement uses TRBV6-4 and TRBJ2-5; D uncertain. Germline V gives CDR1 MRHNA, CDR2 SNTAGT. V was trimmed by 0 bases and J by 4 bases, leaving 6 bases between them. The CDR3 spans 13 residues. CDR3 bases: TGTGCCAGCAGTGACTCCAGCGTAGAGACCCAGTACTTC. It codes for CASSDSSVETQYF.

The chain couples TRBV5-1 to TRBJ1-2; D is unresolved. Looked up from germline, CDR1 is SGHRS and CDR2 is YFSETQ. Trimming cost V 2 bases and J 7 bases, with 21 bases left between them. This CDR3 spans 16 amino acids. The CDR3 loop is CASSFGAGGARAGYTF. In DNA form, the CDR3 reads TGCGCCAGCAGCTTCGGCGCAGGAGGCGCAAGGGCTGGCTACACCTTC.

The gene calls are TRBV10-3 and TRBJ1-1; D may be TRBD1 (6 bases). This CDR3 region has 16 residues. Deletions cut 0 bases from V and 1 base from J, with 12 bases between. Germline CDR1 and CDR2: ENHRY and SYGVKD. In nucleotides, the CDR3 is TGTGCCATCAGTGAGTCGGGGTTAGGGGGGAACACTGAAGCTTTCTTT. Translation gives CAISESGLGGNTEAFF.

CDR3 nucleotide sequence: TGTGCCAGCAGTAAGGGGATCAACTATGGCTACACCTTC. Translating it yields CASSKGINYGYTF. The gene calls are TRBV6-2 or TRBV6-3 and TRBJ1-2, with D tentatively TRBD1 (5 bases). V lost 5 bases to trimming and J lost 2 bases, with 9 bases between them. CDR3 length: 13 amino acids. Germline V CDR1 and CDR2: MNHEY, SVGEGT.

J is TRBJ1-1 and V is TRBV5-4; TRBD1 might be the D (5 bases). The V gene's germline CDR1 is SGHNT and CDR2 YYREEE (reference sequence). The ends were cut back, 1 base at V and 0 bases at J, with 7 bases in the middle. The CDR3 is 14 residues long. The CDR3 sequence is CASSLTGLNTEAFF. CDR3 in DNA: TGTGCCAGCAGCTTGACAGGATTGAACACTGAAGCTTTCTTT.

The V gene is TRBV6-2 or TRBV6-3, the J gene TRBJ1-1; TRBD1 matches at 7 bases. Germline CDR1 MNHEY, CDR2 SVGEGT. The trim removed 6 bases at V and 0 bases at J, leaving 19 bases unmatched. The CDR3 has 19 residues. The CDR3 sequence is CASRYHLTGLDWVNTEAFF. DNA of the CDR3: TGTGCCAGCAGGTACCACCTGACAGGGCTCGACTGGGTGAACACTGAAGCTTTCTTT.

The gene calls are TRBV3-1 (or the pseudogene TRBV3-2) and TRBJ1-1, with D tentatively TRBD1 (5 bases). The CDR3 contains 13 residues. V lost 4 bases and J 5 bases, leaving 11 bases between the germline ends. From germline, CDR1 is LGHDT and CDR2 YNNKEL (reference sequence). CDR3 in amino acids: CASSPGIRTEAFF. The CDR3 coding sequence is TGTGCCAGCAGCCCAGGGATCCGGACTGAAGCTTTCTTT.

CDR3 region: CASSFAGKSSYEQYF. The CDR3 DNA reads as TGCGCCAGCAGCTTCGCGGGCAAGAGCTCCTACGAGCAGTACTTC. The gene calls are TRBV5-1 and TRBJ2-7; weak D call: TRBD2 (5 bases). Trimming took 2 bases from V and 0 from J, leaving 12 bases between them. CDR3 length equals 15 residues. Germline CDR1 SGHRS, CDR2 YFSETQ.

This chain connects TRBV7-9 to TRBJ1-6, with 10 bases identical to TRBD1. Germline V CDR1 and CDR2: SEHNR, FQNEAQ (reference sequence). This CDR3 comprises 18 residues. The V and J ends lost 4 bases and 7 bases, in that order; junction bases with no gene match: 13. The CDR3 sequence is CASSSLGTGVALNSPLHF. Here the CDR3 DNA reads TGTGCCAGCAGCTCCCTCGGGACAGGGGTTGCCCTAAATTCACCCCTCCACTTT.

This clone was seen just once. The V call is TRBV29-1, the J call TRBJ2-5, with TRBD1 as a possible D gene (6 bases). Germline V lookup: CDR1 SQVTM, CDR2 ANQGSEA. The CDR3 contains 16 residues. With 2 bases removed from V and 5 bases from J, the gap between germline ends came to 21 bases. CDR3 DNA: TGCAGCGTTGAAAGGTCAAACAGGGAATGGATGGAGACCCAGTACTTC. Translated, it gives CSVERSNREWMETQYF.